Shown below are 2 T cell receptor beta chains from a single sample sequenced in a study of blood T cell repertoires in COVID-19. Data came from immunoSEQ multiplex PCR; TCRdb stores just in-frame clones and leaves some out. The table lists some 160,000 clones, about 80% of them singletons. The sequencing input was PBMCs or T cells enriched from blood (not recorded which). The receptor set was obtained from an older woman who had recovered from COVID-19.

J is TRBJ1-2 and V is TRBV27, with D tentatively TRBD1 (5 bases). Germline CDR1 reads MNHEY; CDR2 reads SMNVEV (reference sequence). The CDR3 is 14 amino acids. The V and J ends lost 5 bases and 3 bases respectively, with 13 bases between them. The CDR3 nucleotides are TGTGCCAGCAGTCAAGGGGATATGGACTATGGCTACACCTTC. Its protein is CASSQGDMDYGYTF.

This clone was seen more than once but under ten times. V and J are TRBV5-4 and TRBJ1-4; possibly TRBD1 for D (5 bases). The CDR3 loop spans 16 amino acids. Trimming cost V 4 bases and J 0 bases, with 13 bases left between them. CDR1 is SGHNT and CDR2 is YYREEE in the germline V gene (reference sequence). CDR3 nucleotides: TGTGCCAGCAGCCAAGGGGCAGGGTCAACTAATGAAAAACTGTTTTTT. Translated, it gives CASSQGAGSTNEKLFF. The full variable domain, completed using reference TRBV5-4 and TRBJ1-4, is ETGVTQSPTHLIKTRGQQVTLRCSSQSGHNTVSWYQQALGQGPQFIFQYYREEENGRGNFPPRFSGLQFPNYSSELNVNALELDDSALYLCASSQGAGSTNEKLFFGSGTQLSVL.